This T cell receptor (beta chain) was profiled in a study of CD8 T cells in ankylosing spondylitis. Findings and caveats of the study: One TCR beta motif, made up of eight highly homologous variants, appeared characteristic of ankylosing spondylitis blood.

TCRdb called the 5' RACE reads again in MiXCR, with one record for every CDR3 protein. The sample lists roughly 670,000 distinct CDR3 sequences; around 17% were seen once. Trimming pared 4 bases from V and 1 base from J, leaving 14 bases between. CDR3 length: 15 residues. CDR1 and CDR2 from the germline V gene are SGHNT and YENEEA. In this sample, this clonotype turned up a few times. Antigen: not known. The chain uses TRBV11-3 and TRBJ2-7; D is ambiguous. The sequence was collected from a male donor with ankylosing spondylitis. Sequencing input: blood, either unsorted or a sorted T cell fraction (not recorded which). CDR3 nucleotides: TGTGCCAGCAGCTACGAACCACCACAATCCTACGAGCAGTACTTC. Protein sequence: CASSYEPPQSYEQYF.